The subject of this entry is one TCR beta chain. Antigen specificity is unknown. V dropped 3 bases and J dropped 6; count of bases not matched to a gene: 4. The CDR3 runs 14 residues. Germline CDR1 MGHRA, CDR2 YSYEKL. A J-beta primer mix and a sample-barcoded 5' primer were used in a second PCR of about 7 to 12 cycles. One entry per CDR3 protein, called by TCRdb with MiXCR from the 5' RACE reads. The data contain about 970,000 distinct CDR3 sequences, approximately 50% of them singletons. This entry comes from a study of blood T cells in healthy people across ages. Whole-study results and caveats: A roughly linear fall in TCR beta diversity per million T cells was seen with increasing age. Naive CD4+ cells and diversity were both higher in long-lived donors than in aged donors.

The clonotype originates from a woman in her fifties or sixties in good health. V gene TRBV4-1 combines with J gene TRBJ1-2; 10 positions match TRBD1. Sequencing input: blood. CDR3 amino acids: CASSQGQGNHGYTF. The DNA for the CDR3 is TGCGCCAGCAGCCAGGGACAGGGGAACCATGGCTACACCTTC.